Shown below are 25 T cell receptor beta chains from a single sample sequenced in a study of cytomegalovirus exposure and HLA in healthy donors (dated by TCRdb to about 2017). Libraries were made using the immunoSEQ multiplex PCR assay. TCRdb limited this immuneACCESS table to in-frame rearrangements with V and J called. A share of clones is missing; checked studies link under half to unresolved V genes, and the rest is unexplained. The sample table holds around 130,000 clones, of which almost 90% were seen once. Of the sample, 1.4% to 1.5% falls within the top ten clones. Sequencing was performed on PBMCs. These receptors were taken from a man aged 25-40 years in good health and CMV-seronegative.

V is TRBV21-1 and J is TRBJ2-7; TRBD2 is the table's D call, not checked against the DNA. TRBV21-1 is reported as a pseudogene. The CDR3 covers 16 residues. This chain's CDR3 is CASSKEGGLPRDEQYF. Here the CDR3 DNA reads TGTGCCAGCAGCAAAGAAGGCGGGTTGCCCCGGGATGAGCAGTACTTC.

This chain joins TRBV6-6 and TRBJ1-3, with 8 bases matching TRBD1. Trimming removed 4 bases from V and 4 bases from J; junction bases left unmatched: 9. The CDR3 extends over 16 amino acids. Germline loops: CDR1 MNHNY, CDR2 SVGAGI (reference sequence). The CDR3 DNA is TGTGCCAGCAGTTTGGGACAGGTGGTTTGGGGAAACACCATATATTTT. It translates to CASSLGQVVWGNTIYF.

The J gene is TRBJ2-7, the V gene TRBV5-6; 11 nucleotides line up with TRBD2. The germline gives CDR1 SGHDT, CDR2 YYEEEE. The V and J ends lost 2 bases and 3 bases, in that order; junction bases with no gene match: 4. The CDR3 totals 15 residues. This chain's CDR3 is CASSLLAGEFYEQYF. The CDR3 nucleotides are TGTGCCAGCAGCTTACTAGCGGGAGAATTCTACGAGCAGTACTTC.

This clone has just one count. This chain links TRBV5-8 with TRBJ2-1; D unclear. The CDR3 loop spans 12 amino acids. V lost 6 bases, J lost 3 bases, and 7 bases lay in between. Germline V gene lookup returns CDR1 SGHTS and CDR2 YDEGEE. The CDR3 region has the DNA TGTGCCAGCACTTACGGCTACAATGAGCAGTTCTTC. The encoded protein is CASTYGYNEQFF.

The chain links TRBV2 to TRBJ2-3; no definite D call. The CDR3 has 15 residues. Germline assignment: CDR1 SNHLY and CDR2 FYNNEI. The V end was cut by 6 bases, the J end by 4 bases, with 17 bases between. The CDR3 nucleotides read TGTGCCAGCAGCACGTCCCTAAACCCCGCAGATACGCAGTATTTT. Translation: CASSTSLNPADTQYF.

J is TRBJ2-7 and V is TRBV6-5; D is perhaps TRBD1 (5 bases). This CDR3 region has 15 residues. Germline V CDR1 and CDR2: MNHEY, SVGAGI. V lost 8 bases, J lost 0 bases, and 17 bases lay in between. The CDR3 is CASCRRTLSSYEQYF. CDR3 DNA sequence: TGTGCCAGCTGTCGACGGACACTTAGCTCCTACGAGCAGTACTTC.

J is TRBJ2-2 and V is TRBV18, with TRBD2 as a possible D gene (5 bases). The germline gives CDR1 KGHSH, CDR2 LQKENI. V was clipped by 9 bases and J by 3 bases, with 14 bases between them. The CDR3 sequence is 14 residues long. CDR3 loop: CASAAGVDTGELFF. The CDR3 region has the DNA TGTGCCAGTGCCGCCGGGGTGGACACCGGGGAGCTGTTTTTT.

The J gene is TRBJ2-7, the V gene TRBV7-2; the match to TRBD2 covers 9 bases. The germline CDR1 and CDR2 sequences are SGHTA and FQGNSA. There are 16 residues in the CDR3. V trimming: 3 bases; J trimming: 5 bases; junction bases outside the gene matches: 11. The CDR3 is CASSFGGGRASHEQYF. The DNA of the CDR3 is TGTGCCAGCAGCTTTGGGGGCGGGAGGGCAAGCCACGAGCAGTACTTC.

The chain combines TRBV11-2 with TRBJ2-7; maybe TRBD2 (6 bases). The CDR3 contains 16 residues. CDR1 and CDR2 from the germline V gene are SGHAT and FQNNGV. V was clipped by 5 bases and J by 3 bases, with 20 bases between them. The CDR3 DNA is TGTGCCAGCAGCCCCCAGGGTGGGGGACTTAGCTACGAGCAGTACTTC. Translated, it gives CASSPQGGGLSYEQYF.

J is TRBJ2-1 and V is TRBV4-1, with 8 bases matching TRBD2. Germline CDR1 reads MGHRA; CDR2 reads YSYEKL. The V segment lost 10 bases and the J segment 9 bases; nucleotides outside the gene matches: 17. This CDR3 has 15 amino acids. CDR3: CATRPSGSFSSEQFF. The DNA for the CDR3 is TGCGCCACCAGGCCCAGCGGGAGTTTTTCGTCTGAGCAGTTCTTC.

This clone has just one count. This sequence joins TRBV27 and TRBJ2-1; unclear D gene. Trimming took 2 bases from V and 7 from J, leaving 6 bases between them. CDR3 length: 12 residues. Germline V lookup: CDR1 MNHEY, CDR2 SMNVEV (reference sequence). The CDR3 spells CASSLDTNEQFF. For the CDR3, the DNA is TGTGCCAGCAGTTTAGACACTAATGAGCAGTTCTTC.

The V call is TRBV6-1, the J call TRBJ1-5; D is ambiguous. CDR3 length: 14 amino acids. V lost 0 bases and J lost 4, with 7 bases in between. Germline V gene data show CDR1 as MNHNS and CDR2 as SASEGT. The CDR3 DNA is TGTGCCAGCAGTGAAGCGCCCCAGAATCAGCCCCAGCATTTT. Protein sequence: CASSEAPQNQPQHF.

The genes are TRBV5-1 and TRBJ2-7; 11 bases match TRBD1. The CDR3 spans 15 residues. Unmatched junction bases numbered 7, after V lost 3 bases and J lost 5 bases. Per the germline V gene, CDR1 is SGHRS and CDR2 is YFSETQ. CDR3 DNA: TGCGCCAGCAGCTCTCCGGGACAGGGGGACCACGAGCAGTACTTC. Translated: CASSSPGQGDHEQYF.

The count of this clone is one. The chain employs TRBV7-2 and TRBJ2-1, with a possible D match to TRBD1 (5 bases). CDR3 size: 15 residues. V was cut by 5 bases and J by 4 bases, with 15 bases left in between. The germline V gene has CDR1 SGHTA and CDR2 FQGNSA. The CDR3 loop reads CASSLNEGVYNEQFF. DNA for the CDR3: TGTGCCAGCAGCCTCAATGAAGGGGTATACAATGAGCAGTTCTTC.

This rearrangement joins TRBV11-2 to TRBJ1-5, with TRBD1 as a possible D gene (6 bases). Germline-derived CDR1 and CDR2 are SGHAT and FQNNGV. The CDR3 sequence is 15 residues long. The V end lost 1 base, the J end lost 4 bases, and 11 bases lay between the germline ends. As DNA, the CDR3 is TGTGCCAGCAGCTTAGGACGGCAGGGGAATCAGCCCCAGCATTTT. Protein sequence: CASSLGRQGNQPQHF.

V is TRBV9 and J is TRBJ2-7; 15 bases map to TRBD2. With V trimmed by 4 bases and J by 5 bases, 10 bases remained unmatched. Germline V gene data show CDR1 as SGDLS and CDR2 as YYNGEE. The CDR3 spans 17 residues. For the CDR3, the DNA is TGTGCCAGCAGCAGGACTAGCGGGAGGGCCGGGGGAAACGAGCAGTACTTC. It is translated as CASSRTSGRAGGNEQYF. Combining the CDR3 with reference TRBV9 and TRBJ2-7 gives the whole variable domain DSGVTQTPKHLITATGQRVTLRCSPRSGDLSVYWYQQSLDQGLQFLIQYYNGEERAKGNILERFSAQQFPDLHSELNLSSLELGDSALYFCASSRTSGRAGGNEQYFGPGTRLTVT.

This clone was found a few times. This sample also contains other DNA sequences that code for the same CDR3. This chain links TRBV5-1 with TRBJ2-1; 10 nucleotides agree with TRBD2. Looked up from germline, CDR1 is SGHRS and CDR2 is YFSETQ. The CDR3 extends over 17 amino acids. After removal of 1 base from V and 6 bases from J, the junction contained 10 bases not matched to a gene. In nucleotides, the CDR3 is TGCGCCAGCAGCTTGAAGACCCGGACTAGCGGAATCAATGAGCAGTTCTTC. Its translation is CASSLKTRTSGINEQFF. Full variable domain (outside the CDR3, taken from reference TRBV5-1 and TRBJ2-1): KAGVTQTPRYLIKTRGQQVTLSCSPISGHRSVSWYQQTPGQGLQFLFEYFSETQRNKGNFPGRFSGRQFSNSRSEMNVSTLELGDSALYLCASSLKTRTSGINEQFFGPGTRLTVL.

V and J are TRBV5-6 and TRBJ1-4; 8 bases align to TRBD1. This CDR3 comprises 14 residues. Germline CDR1 reads SGHDT; CDR2 reads YYEEEE. The V and J ends lost 4 bases and 10 bases, in that order; junction bases with no gene match: 9. DNA of the CDR3: TGTGCCAGCAGCCCCGACAGGGGCAGCGGAAAACTGTTTTTT. The encoded protein is CASSPDRGSGKLFF.

The chain combines TRBV12-5 with TRBJ1-1, with D unresolved. Germline V CDR1 and CDR2: LGHNT, FRNRAP. There are 12 residues in the CDR3. V was cut by 0 bases and J by 5 bases, with 4 bases left in between. The CDR3 region has the DNA TGTGCTAGTGGTTTGGTATATACTGAAGCTTTCTTT. Residues: CASGLVYTEAFF. Drawing the rest from reference TRBV12-5 and TRBJ1-1, the complete variable domain is DARVTQTPRHKVTEMGQEVTMRCQPILGHNTVFWYRQTMMQGLELLAYFRNRAPLDDSGMPKDRFSAEMPDATLATLKIQPSEPRDSAVYFCASGLVYTEAFFGQGTRLTVV.

A remark on this clone: This sample includes further DNA sequences coding for the same CDR3. The chain carries TRBV5-1 and TRBJ2-7; 12 positions agree with TRBD2. The CDR3 covers 15 residues. Germline trimming cut 0 bases from V and 4 bases from J; bases unmatched to any gene: 2. Germline CDR1 reads SGHRS; CDR2 reads YFSETQ. CDR3 region: CASSLELAGGYEQYF. The CDR3, as DNA: TGCGCCAGCAGCTTGGAACTAGCGGGAGGATACGAGCAGTACTTC.

This chain uses TRBV14 with TRBJ1-2; the D gene is possibly TRBD1 (6 bases). This CDR3 is 13 amino acids long. Germline V gene lookup returns CDR1 SGHDN and CDR2 FVKESK. Trimming removed 2 bases at V and 4 bases at J, with 8 bases between. The CDR3: CASSQTGTYGYTF. CDR3 coding DNA: TGTGCCAGCAGCCAAACAGGGACCTATGGCTACACCTTC. The complete variable domain, with remaining parts taken from reference TRBV14 and TRBJ1-2, reads EAGVTQFPSHSVIEKGQTVTLRCDPISGHDNLYWYRRVMGKEIKFLLHFVKESKQDESGMPNNRFLAERTGGTYSTLKVQPAELEDSGVYFCASSQTGTYGYTFGSGTRLTVV.

The chain is built from TRBV2 and TRBJ2-1, with D possibly matching TRBD2 (6 bases). Germline V gene lookup returns CDR1 SNHLY and CDR2 FYNNEI. The ends were cut back, 4 bases at V and 7 bases at J, with 14 bases in the middle. The CDR3 length is 14 residues. In DNA, the CDR3 is TGTGCCAGCAGTGCGGTGGGAGGATTAAATGAGCAGTTCTTC. Translating it yields CASSAVGGLNEQFF.

The chain combines TRBV6-6 with TRBJ2-1; possibly TRBD2 for D (9 bases). The germline V gene encodes CDR1 MNHNY and CDR2 SVGAGI (reference sequence). The CDR3 is 16 amino acids. Trimming shortened V by 5 bases and J by 3 bases, and 17 bases separated the two germline ends. CDR3 nucleotide sequence: TGTGCCAGCAGTGCCAGGGGGCGGGAGGGCTACAATGAGCAGTTCTTC. Its translation is CASSARGREGYNEQFF.

The rearrangement links TRBV9 to TRBJ2-2; D is unclear. Trimming took 7 bases from V and 2 from J, leaving 12 bases between them. Germline V gene data show CDR1 as SGDLS and CDR2 as YYNGEE. The CDR3 has 14 residues. The CDR3 loop reads CASRPGSNTGELFF. Here the CDR3 DNA reads TGTGCCAGCCGACCCGGGTCAAACACCGGGGAGCTGTTTTTT.

The gene calls are TRBV2 and TRBJ2-3; TRBD2 aligns across 14 bases. Trimming at V came to 4 bases and at J to 6 bases, leaving 18 bases not matched to a gene. The CDR3 is 20 residues long. Per germline, CDR1 SNHLY and CDR2 FYNNEI. The CDR3 sequence is CASSVGSGWGLAGEIDTQYF. CDR3 nucleotides: TGTGCCAGCAGTGTGGGGTCCGGGTGGGGACTAGCGGGAGAGATTGATACGCAGTATTTT.